The sequence of this TCR beta chain was determined in a study of blood T cell repertoires in COVID-19. Study in general: Sample material is recorded as cDNA or gDNA derived from T cells, B-cell-depleted T cells, or PBMCs.

The CDR3 totals 15 residues. V was clipped by 7 bases and J by 1 base; unmatched bases: 5. CDR1 and CDR2 from the germline V gene are LNHDA and SQIVND (reference sequence). The data were produced by immunoSEQ multiplex PCR, yet TCRdb's version contains in-frame clones alone and is incomplete. The sample contains 140,000 or so clones, around 82% of which appear only once. The sample comprised peripheral blood. The source of this sequence is a woman aged 50 to 65 with acute or convalescent COVID-19. The chain recombines TRBV19 with TRBJ1-1; 11 nucleotides match TRBD1. The DNA for the CDR3 is TGTGCCAGTATGGACAGGGGGCGCGGGAACACTGAAGCTTTCTTT. Protein sequence: CASMDRGRGNTEAFF. Full variable domain (remainder filled in from reference TRBV19 and TRBJ1-1): DGGITQSPKYLFRKEGQNVTLSCEQNLNHDAMYWYRQDPGQGLRLIYYSQIVNDFQKGDIAEGYSVSREKKESFPLTVTSAQKNPTAFYLCASMDRGRGNTEAFFGQGTRLTVV.